This T cell receptor (beta chain) was captured in a study of identical twins. This clonotype has only a few counts. The CDR3 runs 12 residues. The germline V gene has CDR1 DFQATT and CDR2 SNEGSKA (reference sequence). The V and J ends lost 5 bases and 6 bases respectively, with 14 bases between them. TCRdb called the 5' RACE reads again in MiXCR, with one record for every CDR3 protein. The table lists 690,000 or so distinct CDR3 sequences, over 8.5% of them singletons. The data also belong to a second study, concerning yellow fever vaccine responses in identical twins.

The specimen was PBMCs. The rearrangement uses TRBV20-1 and TRBJ2-7, with D perhaps TRBD1 (5 bases). The receptor was derived from a woman aged 18-35 years in good health. This CDR3 is CSAADNSAEQYF. CDR3 DNA sequence: TGCAGTGCTGCGGACAACTCCGCCGAGCAGTACTTC.